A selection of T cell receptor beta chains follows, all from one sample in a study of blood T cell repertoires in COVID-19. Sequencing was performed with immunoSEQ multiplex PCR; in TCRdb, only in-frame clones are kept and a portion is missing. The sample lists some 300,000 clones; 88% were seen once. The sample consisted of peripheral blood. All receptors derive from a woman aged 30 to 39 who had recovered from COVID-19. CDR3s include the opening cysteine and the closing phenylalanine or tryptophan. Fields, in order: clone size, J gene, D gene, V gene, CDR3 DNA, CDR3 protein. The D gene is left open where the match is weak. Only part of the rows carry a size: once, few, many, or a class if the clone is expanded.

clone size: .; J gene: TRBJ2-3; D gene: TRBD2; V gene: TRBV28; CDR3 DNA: TGTGCCAGCAGTCCCTCGCTGATTAGCGGGGCGGAGTATACGCAGTATTTT; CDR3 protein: CASSPSLISGAEYTQYF
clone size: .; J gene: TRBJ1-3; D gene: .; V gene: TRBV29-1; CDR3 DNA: TGCAGCGTTGACCCAGGCTCTGGAAACACCATATATTTT; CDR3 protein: CSVDPGSGNTIYF
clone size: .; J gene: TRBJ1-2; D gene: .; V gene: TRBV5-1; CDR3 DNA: TGCGCCAGCAGCTTTGACGGGGGGGCCAGGGGCTACACCTTC; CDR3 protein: CASSFDGGARGYTF
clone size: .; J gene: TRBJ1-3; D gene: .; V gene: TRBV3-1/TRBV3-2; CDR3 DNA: TGTGCCAGCAGCCAAGCGGGGGTCAGGAGCTCTGGAAACACCATATATTTT; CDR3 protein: CASSQAGVRSSGNTIYF
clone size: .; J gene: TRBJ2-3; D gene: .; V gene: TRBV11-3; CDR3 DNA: TGTGCCAGCAGCTTAGATAGCGGATATACGCAGTATTTT; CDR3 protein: CASSLDSGYTQYF
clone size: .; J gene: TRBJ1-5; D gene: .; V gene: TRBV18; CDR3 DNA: TGTGCCAGCTCACCGACCCTAGATCAGCCCCAGCATTTT; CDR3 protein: CASSPTLDQPQHF
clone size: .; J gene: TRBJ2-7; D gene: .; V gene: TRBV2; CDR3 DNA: TGTGCCAGCAGTGAAGACAGCAATTACGAGCAGTACTTC; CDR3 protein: CASSEDSNYEQYF
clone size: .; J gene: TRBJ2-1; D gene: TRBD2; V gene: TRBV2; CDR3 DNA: TGTGCCAGCCTACTAGCGGTCTACAATGAGCAGTTCTTC; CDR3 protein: CASLLAVYNEQFF
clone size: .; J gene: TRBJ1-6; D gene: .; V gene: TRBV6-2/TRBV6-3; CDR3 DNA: TGTGCCAGCAGTTCAGGGGTCCGGGTAAATAATTCACCCCTCCACTTT; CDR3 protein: CASSSGVRVNNSPLHF
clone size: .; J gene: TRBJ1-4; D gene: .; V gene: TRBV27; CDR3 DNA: TGTGCCAGCAGTCTGGGACTGAATGAAAAACTGTTTTTT; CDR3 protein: CASSLGLNEKLFF
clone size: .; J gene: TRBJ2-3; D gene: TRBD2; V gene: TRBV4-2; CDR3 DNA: TGTGCCAGCAGCCAAGACGGGCGGGGGGGCCTCGCAGATACGCAGTATTTT; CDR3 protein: CASSQDGRGGLADTQYF
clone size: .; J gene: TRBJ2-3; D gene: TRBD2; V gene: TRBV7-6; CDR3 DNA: TGTGCCAGCAGCGCAGCCGGGGGGGGCACAGATACGCAGTATTTT; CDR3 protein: CASSAAGGGTDTQYF
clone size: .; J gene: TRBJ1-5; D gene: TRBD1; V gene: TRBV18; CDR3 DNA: TGTGCCAGCTCACAAGGACAGGGAGAACAGCCCCAGCATTTT; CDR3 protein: CASSQGQGEQPQHF
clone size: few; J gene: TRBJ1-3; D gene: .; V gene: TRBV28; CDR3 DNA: TGTGCCAGCAGCCGGGGGGCCTCTGGAAACACCATATATTTT; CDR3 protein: CASSRGASGNTIYF
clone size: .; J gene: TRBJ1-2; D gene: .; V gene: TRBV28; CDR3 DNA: TGTGCCAGCAGTTTAAAGAGGTTCCATGGCTACACCTTC; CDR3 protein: CASSLKRFHGYTF
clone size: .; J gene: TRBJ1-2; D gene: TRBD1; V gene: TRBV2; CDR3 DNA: TGTGCCAGCAGATCGGGACAGGGGGTGGGTGGCTACACCTTC; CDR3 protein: CASRSGQGVGGYTF
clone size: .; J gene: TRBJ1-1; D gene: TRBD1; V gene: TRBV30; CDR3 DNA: TGTGCCTGGAGTTGGGACAGGCCAAACACTGAAGCTTTCTTT; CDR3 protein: CAWSWDRPNTEAFF
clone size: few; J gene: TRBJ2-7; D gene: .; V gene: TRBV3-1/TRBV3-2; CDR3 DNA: TGTGCCAGCAGCCAATTTCCAGGCAACTACGAGCAGTACTTC; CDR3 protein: CASSQFPGNYEQYF
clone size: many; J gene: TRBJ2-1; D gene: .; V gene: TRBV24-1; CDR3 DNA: TGTGCCACCAGCGACCCGGACAGCTCCTACAATGAGCAGTTCTTC; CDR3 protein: CATSDPDSSYNEQFF
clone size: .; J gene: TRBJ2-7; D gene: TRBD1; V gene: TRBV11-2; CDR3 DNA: TGTGCCAGCAGCTTAGTAGGGGGCTCTACCGAGCAGTACTTC; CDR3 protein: CASSLVGGSTEQYF